This paragraph covers one TCR beta chain sequence. Its specificity is unknown. Trimming took 5 bases from V and 7 from J, leaving 21 bases between them. This CDR3 spans 16 amino acids. A single record per CDR3 protein comes from TCRdb applying MiXCR to the reads. The sample shows roughly 920,000 distinct CDR3 sequences, around 30% of them seen only once. These data come from a study of T cell repertoires in cytomegalovirus infection. Study at large: Recently identified HLA-C-restricted and well-studied HLA-B-restricted CMV epitopes were used. A matching HLA type, together with CMV infection, was signaled by public TCR beta signatures.

Overall study results and limits: There were carriers of CMV plus the relevant HLA, and cumulative public TCR beta family frequency identified them. Dominating the ex vivo response were TCR beta clonotypes that were CMV-specific and HLA-C-restricted.

Here the sequenced sample was cultured CD8+ T cells from PBMCs, taken from culture after CMV antigen stimulation. The TCR originated in a human donor in good health (CMV status not recorded). Some clones in this sample may be carry-over from other donors' samples. The rearrangement joins TRBV7-1 to TRBJ2-1, with D possibly matching TRBD1 (6 bases). TRBV7-1 has ORF status, its function being uncertain. The CDR3 region is CASSKPQSWDMNEQFF. The CDR3 nucleotides are TGTGCCAGCAGCAAACCACAGAGCTGGGACATGAATGAGCAGTTCTTC.